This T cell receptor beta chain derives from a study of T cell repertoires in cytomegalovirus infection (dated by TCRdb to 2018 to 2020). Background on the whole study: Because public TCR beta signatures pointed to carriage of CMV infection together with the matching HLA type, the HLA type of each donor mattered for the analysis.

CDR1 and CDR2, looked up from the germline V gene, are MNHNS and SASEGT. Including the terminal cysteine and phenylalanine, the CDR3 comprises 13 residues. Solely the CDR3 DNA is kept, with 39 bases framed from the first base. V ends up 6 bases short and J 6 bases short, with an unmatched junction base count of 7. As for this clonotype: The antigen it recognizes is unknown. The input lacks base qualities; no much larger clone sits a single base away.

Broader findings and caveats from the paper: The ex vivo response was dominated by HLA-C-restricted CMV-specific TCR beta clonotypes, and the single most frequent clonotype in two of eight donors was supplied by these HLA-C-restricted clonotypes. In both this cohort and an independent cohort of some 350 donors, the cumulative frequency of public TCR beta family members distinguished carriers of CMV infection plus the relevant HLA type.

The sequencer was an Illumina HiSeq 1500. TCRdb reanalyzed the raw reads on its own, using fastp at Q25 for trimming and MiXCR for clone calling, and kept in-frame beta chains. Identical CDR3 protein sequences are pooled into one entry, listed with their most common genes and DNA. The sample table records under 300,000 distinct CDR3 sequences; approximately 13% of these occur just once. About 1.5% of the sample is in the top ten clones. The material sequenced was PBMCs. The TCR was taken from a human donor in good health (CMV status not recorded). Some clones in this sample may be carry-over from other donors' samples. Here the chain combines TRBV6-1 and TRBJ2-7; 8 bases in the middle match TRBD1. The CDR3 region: CASSWTGLSEQYF. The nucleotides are TGTGCCAGCAGCTGGACAGGGCTGAGCGAGCAGTACTTC.